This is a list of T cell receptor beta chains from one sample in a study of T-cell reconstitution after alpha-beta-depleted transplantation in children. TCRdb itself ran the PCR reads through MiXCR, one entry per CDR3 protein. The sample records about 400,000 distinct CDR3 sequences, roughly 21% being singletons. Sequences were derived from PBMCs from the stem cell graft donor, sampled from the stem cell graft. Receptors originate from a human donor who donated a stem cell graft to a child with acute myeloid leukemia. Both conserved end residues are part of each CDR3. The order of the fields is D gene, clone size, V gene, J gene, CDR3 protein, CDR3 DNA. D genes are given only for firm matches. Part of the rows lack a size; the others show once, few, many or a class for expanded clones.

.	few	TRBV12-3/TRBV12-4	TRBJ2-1	CASSLGDNYNEQFF	TGTGCCAGCAGTTTGGGGGACAACTACAATGAGCAGTTCTTC
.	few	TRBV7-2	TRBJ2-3	CASSLAFRAGADTQYF	TGTGCCAGCAGCTTAGCGTTCAGGGCCGGAGCAGATACGCAGTATTTT
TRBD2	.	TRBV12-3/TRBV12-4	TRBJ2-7	CASSLSPYSAGVREQYF	TGTGCCAGCAGTTTATCCCCTTACTCGGCGGGAGTTAGGGAGCAGTACTTC
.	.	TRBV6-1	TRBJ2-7	CASQRRGEGYEQYF	TGTGCCAGCCAACGTCGGGGAGAAGGGTACGAGCAGTACTTC
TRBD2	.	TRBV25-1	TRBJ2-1	CASSAPGTSGRSSYNEQFF	TGTGCCAGCAGTGCTCCCGGGACTAGCGGGAGAAGCTCCTACAATGAGCAGTTCTTC
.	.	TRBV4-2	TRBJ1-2	CASSQDPDGYTF	TGTGCCAGCAGCCAAGATCCCGATGGCTACACCTTC
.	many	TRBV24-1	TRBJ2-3	CATSDTRDWGTDTQYF	TGTGCCACCAGTGACACCCGGGACTGGGGCACAGATACGCAGTATTTT
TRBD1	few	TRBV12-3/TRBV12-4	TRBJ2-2	CASRTTGANTGELFF	TGTGCCAGCAGGACCACAGGGGCGAACACCGGGGAGCTGTTTTTT
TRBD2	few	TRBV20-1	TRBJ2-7	CSARDEYGRTYEQYF	TGCAGTGCTAGAGATGAATACGGGAGGACGTACGAGCAGTACTTC
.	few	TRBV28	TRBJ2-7	CASSGGAGAWYF	TGTGCCAGCAGTGGGGGGGCGGGTGCTTGGTACTTC
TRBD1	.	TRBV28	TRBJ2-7	CASSPTPDRVYEQYF	TGTGCCAGCAGTCCAACGCCGGACAGGGTGTACGAGCAGTACTTC
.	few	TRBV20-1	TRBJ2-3	CSAKDSASTDTQYF	TGCAGTGCTAAGGACAGTGCTAGCACAGATACGCAGTATTTT
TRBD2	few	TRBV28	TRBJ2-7	CASSPLASGRLIHEQYF	TGTGCCAGCAGTCCCTTGGCTAGCGGGAGGCTTATCCACGAGCAGTACTTC
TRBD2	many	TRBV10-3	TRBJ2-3	CAISDLTSGRADTQYF	TGTGCCATCAGTGACCTTACTAGCGGGAGGGCAGATACGCAGTATTTT
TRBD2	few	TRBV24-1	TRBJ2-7	CATSERLAQPYEQYF	TGTGCCACCAGTGAACGACTAGCGCAACCCTACGAGCAGTACTTC
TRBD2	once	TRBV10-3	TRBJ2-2	CAISRAGEGTGELFF	TGTGCCATCAGTCGGGCCGGGGAGGGCACCGGGGAGCTGTTTTTT
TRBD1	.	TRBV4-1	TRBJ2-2	CASSHRDRGMFF	TGCGCCAGCAGCCATCGAGACAGGGGAATGTTTTTT
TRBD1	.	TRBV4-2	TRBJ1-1	CASSQGGQGAGAFF	TGTGCCAGCAGCCAAGGGGGACAGGGGGCGGGAGCTTTCTTT
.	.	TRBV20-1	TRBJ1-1	CSAMASWDTEAFF	TGCAGTGCTATGGCATCTTGGGACACTGAAGCTTTCTTT
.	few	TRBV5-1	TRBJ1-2	CASSPEGVAYGYTF	TGCGCCAGCAGCCCTGAGGGGGTTGCCTATGGCTACACCTTC
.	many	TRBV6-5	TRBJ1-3	CASSYSALSGNTIYF	TGTGCCAGCAGTTACTCGGCTCTCTCTGGAAACACCATATATTTT
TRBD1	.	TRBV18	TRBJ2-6	CASSPRTGTVSGANVLTF	TGTGCCAGCTCACCCCGGACAGGTACCGTCTCTGGGGCCAACGTCCTGACTTTC
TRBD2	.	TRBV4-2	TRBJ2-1	CASSQDGSAGGRNEQFF	TGTGCCAGCAGCCAAGATGGTAGCGCGGGAGGAAGGAATGAGCAGTTCTTC
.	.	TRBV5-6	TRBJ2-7	CASSFTGDPSYEQYF	TGTGCCAGCAGCTTTACAGGTGACCCCTCTTACGAGCAGTACTTC
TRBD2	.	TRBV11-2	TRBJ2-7	CASTRLAVSYEQYF	TGTGCCAGCACCCGCCTAGCGGTCTCCTACGAGCAGTACTTC
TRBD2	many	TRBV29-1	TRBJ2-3	CSVAGVVTDTQYF	TGCAGCGTAGCGGGAGTCGTGACAGATACGCAGTATTTT
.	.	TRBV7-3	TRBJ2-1	CASSLTAQQVYNEQFF	TGTGCCAGCAGCTTAACCGCCCAACAAGTTTACAATGAGCAGTTCTTC
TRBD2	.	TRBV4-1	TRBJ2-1	CASSQKSGRSYNEQFF	TGCGCCAGCAGCCAGAAAAGCGGGAGATCCTACAATGAGCAGTTCTTC
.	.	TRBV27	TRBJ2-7	CASSLKGRNYEQYF	TGTGCCAGCAGTTTAAAGGGACGGAACTACGAGCAGTACTTC
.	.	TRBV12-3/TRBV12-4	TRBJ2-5	CASSFDGKVQETQYF	TGTGCCAGCAGTTTTGACGGAAAAGTCCAAGAGACCCAGTACTTC
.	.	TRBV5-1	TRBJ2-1	CASSLARGTYNEQFF	TGCGCCAGCAGCTTGGCAAGGGGGACCTACAATGAGCAGTTCTTC
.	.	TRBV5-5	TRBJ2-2	CASRKAVRVLDTGELFF	TGTGCCAGCAGAAAGGCCGTACGAGTTTTGGACACCGGGGAGCTGTTTTTT
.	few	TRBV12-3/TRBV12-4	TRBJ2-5	CASSLSRLGFQETQYF	TGTGCCAGCAGTTTAAGTCGTTTAGGGTTCCAAGAGACCCAGTACTTC
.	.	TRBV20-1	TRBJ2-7	CSASGAGNESSYEQYF	TGCAGTGCTAGTGGCGCGGGAAACGAAAGTAGCTACGAGCAGTACTTC
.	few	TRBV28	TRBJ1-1	CASSFHGQPKAFF	TGTGCCAGCAGTTTCCACGGACAGCCAAAAGCTTTCTTT
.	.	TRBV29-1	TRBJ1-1	CSVEREATIGAFF	TGCAGCGTTGAGAGGGAAGCAACAATCGGAGCTTTCTTT
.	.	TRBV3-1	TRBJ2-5	CASSQVLETQYF	TGTGCCAGCAGCCAGGTGTTGGAGACCCAGTACTTC
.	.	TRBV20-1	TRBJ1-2	CSAIQDKAIGYGYAF	TGCAGTGCCATACAGGACAAGGCCATTGGCTATGGCTACGCCTTC
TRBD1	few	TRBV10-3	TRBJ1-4	CAISETWTGGGEKLFF	TGTGCCATCAGTGAGACGTGGACAGGGGGCGGTGAAAAACTGTTTTTT
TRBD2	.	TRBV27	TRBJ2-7	CASSYRRVAGAGEQYF	TGTGCCAGCAGTTACCGAAGGGTAGCGGGAGCGGGGGAGCAGTACTTC
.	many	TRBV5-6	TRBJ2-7	CASSLRFHEQYF	TGTGCCAGCAGCTTGAGATTCCACGAGCAGTACTTC
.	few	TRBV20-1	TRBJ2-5	CSASRSQETQYF	TGCAGTGCTAGTCGGTCACAAGAGACCCAGTACTTC
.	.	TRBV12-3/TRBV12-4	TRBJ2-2	CASSVLLRELFF	TGTGCCAGCAGCGTACTGCTCAGGGAGCTGTTTTTT
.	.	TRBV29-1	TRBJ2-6	CSASSLSGANVLTF	TGCAGCGCATCGTCGCTCTCTGGGGCCAACGTCCTGACTTTC
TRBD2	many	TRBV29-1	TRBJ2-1	CSVDPSGRPHLGDEQFF	TGCAGCGTTGATCCTAGCGGGAGGCCCCACCTTGGAGATGAGCAGTTCTTC
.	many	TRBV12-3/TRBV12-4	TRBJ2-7	CASSLEGVGRNEQYF	TGTGCCAGCAGTTTGGAAGGGGTTGGGAGGAACGAGCAGTACTTC
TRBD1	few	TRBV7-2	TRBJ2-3	CASSFRDRRFTDTQYF	TGTGCCAGCAGCTTCCGGGACAGGAGATTCACAGATACGCAGTATTTT
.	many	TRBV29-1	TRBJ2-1	CSVDRGRYNEQFF	TGCAGCGTTGATCGAGGGAGGTACAATGAGCAGTTCTTC
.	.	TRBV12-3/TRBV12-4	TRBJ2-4	CASSLSRENIQYF	TGTGCCAGCAGTTTAAGCAGGGAAAACATTCAGTACTTC
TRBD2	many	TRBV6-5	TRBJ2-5	CASSYSGTSGKETQYF	TGTGCCAGCAGTTATTCCGGGACTAGCGGGAAAGAGACCCAGTACTTC
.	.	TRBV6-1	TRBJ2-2	CASSEDSGGTGELFF	TGTGCCAGCAGTGAAGACTCCGGGGGAACCGGGGAGCTGTTTTTT
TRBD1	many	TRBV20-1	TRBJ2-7	CSAQPRDRVYEQYF	TGCAGTGCTCAACCCCGGGACAGAGTCTACGAGCAGTACTTC